This TCR beta chain comes out of a study of T cell repertoires in cytomegalovirus infection. This clonotype was recorded many times. Its antigen is currently unknown. Study findings and constraints: CMV carriers with the relevant HLA were identified by cumulative public TCR beta family frequency. HLA-C-restricted CMV clonotypes gave the most frequent clonotype in two of eight donors.

The CDR3 contains 15 residues. The ends were cut back, 1 base at V and 2 bases at J, with 9 bases in the middle. CDR1 and CDR2 (germline): SGHVS, FNYEAQ. TCRdb redid the calling of the reads with MiXCR, one entry per CDR3 protein. The repertoire holds fewer than 150,000 distinct CDR3 sequences, with around 31% as singletons. The receptor was derived from a human donor in good health (CMV status not recorded). Some clones in this sample may be carry-over from other donors' samples. The material sequenced was CD8+ T cells from cultured PBMCs, taken from culture after CMV antigen stimulation. The rearrangement uses TRBV7-6 and TRBJ2-1; TRBD1 might be the D (6 bases). The CDR3 is CASSLGGLPYNEQFF. The CDR3 DNA reads as TGTGCCAGCAGCTTAGGGGGGCTACCCTACAATGAGCAGTTCTTC. Complete variable domain (other parts from reference TRBV7-6 and TRBJ2-1): GAGVSQSPRYKVTKRGQDVALRCDPISGHVSLYWYRQALGQGPEFLTYFNYEAQQDKSGLPNDRFSAERPEGSISTLTIQRTEQRDSAMYRCASSLGGLPYNEQFFGPGTRLTVL.